This TCR beta chain was retrieved from a study of Ad26.COV2.S vaccination and SARS-CoV-2 variants. With regard to this clone: What it recognizes is unknown.

Treatment of the sample: approximately 18 received Ad26.COV2.S at low or high dose, single or two shots; 5 received placebo; per-sample allocation not given. It was on day 63 after the first vaccine or placebo injection that samples were taken. This CDR3 contains 12 residues. Germline V gene data show CDR1 as WSHSY and CDR2 as SAAADI. The V end lost 4 bases, the J end lost 1 base, and 4 bases lay between the germline ends. The repertoire was sequenced with immunoSEQ multiplex PCR; TCRdb's copy has only in-frame clones and lacks some. Among hundreds of thousands of clones listed, roughly 90% were seen once. Overall study results and limits: It was vaccine recipients, not placebo recipients, who had the higher spike-specific TCR breadth.

J is TRBJ1-1 and V is TRBV10-2; D gene uncertain. Specimen: peripheral blood, collected in a trial of Ad26.COV2.S vaccine versus placebo. This clonotype was obtained from a person aged 18-65 years who received the Ad26.COV2.S COVID-19 vaccine or a placebo. CDR3 region: CASSAENTEAFF. The DNA of the CDR3 is TGCGCCAGCAGTGCGGAGAACACTGAAGCTTTCTTT.